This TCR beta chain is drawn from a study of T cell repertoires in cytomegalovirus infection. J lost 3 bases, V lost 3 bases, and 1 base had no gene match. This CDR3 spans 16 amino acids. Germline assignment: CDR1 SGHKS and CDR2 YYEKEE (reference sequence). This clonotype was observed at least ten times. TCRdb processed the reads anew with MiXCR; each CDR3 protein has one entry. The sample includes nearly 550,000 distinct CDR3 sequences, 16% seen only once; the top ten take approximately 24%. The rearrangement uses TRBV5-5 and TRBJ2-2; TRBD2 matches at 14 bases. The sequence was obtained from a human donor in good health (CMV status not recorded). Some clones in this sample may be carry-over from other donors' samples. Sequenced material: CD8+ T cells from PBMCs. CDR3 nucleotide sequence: TGTGCCAGCAGCTCGGGACTAGCGGGAGACACCGGGGAGCTGTTTTTT. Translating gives CASSSGLAGDTGELFF.